This TCR beta chain was obtained from a study of blood T cell repertoires in COVID-19 (dated by TCRdb to 2018 to 2020). About the study as a whole: Collaborator samples came from the United States, Italy and Spain and covered acute and convalescent phases of COVID-19. The prospective study material was composed of cDNA or gDNA derived from T cells, B-cell-depleted T cells, or PBMCs. Subjects who had been exposed to COVID-19, were actively infected with it, or had recovered from it provided the deeply sampled blood TCRbeta repertoires that made up the dataset. The repertoires were released in a freely available public database intended as a resource for research on the immune response to SARS-CoV-2. The samples were drawn from two sources: the first 160 participants of the ongoing ImmuneRACE study, and approximately 1,300 subjects contributed by 6 global collaborators. The sample metadata nearly always contained a de-identified subject ID, COVID-19 status, age in years and sex. Where available, HLA class I and class II types were obtained from metadata supplied by the sample provider rather than from assay-based typing.

TCRbeta CDR3 regions were amplified from genomic DNA using the immunoSEQ Assay, a bias-controlled multiplex PCR. The authors processed their data as follows. The number of nucleated cells in each sample was estimated by amplification of reference gene primers within the assay. To quantify the absolute abundance of each unique TCRbeta CDR3 rearrangement, sequence reads were collapsed and filtered. For each sample, productive Simpson clonality was calculated as the square root of Simpson's diversity index across productive rearrangements. TCRdb holds this immuneACCESS table with in-frame rearrangements only. Some clones are missing; in checked studies, unresolved V genes explain under half, and the rest has no known cause. The DNA was the basis for D and trimming; V, J and clone size are from that table. Here the sample has around 400,000 clones; 85% to 90% occur a single time. In total, the top ten clones hold approximately 1.5% of the sample.

Enrolling through a virtual design, the prospective study's participants ranged in age from roughly 18 to 95 years and lived across 20 to 25 United States geographic areas. In the prospective study, cohorts were assigned on the basis of participant-reported clinical history obtained from a screening survey and a study questionnaire. Recovered participants in ImmuneRACE Cohort 3 were defined by two consecutive negative NP/OP PCR tests, clearance by a healthcare professional, or resolution of symptoms. In the prospective study, whole blood, serum and a nasopharyngeal or oropharyngeal swab were collected from each participant by mobile phlebotomists. Prospective study participants could optionally give additional blood draws and questionnaires over an approximately two-month period. Prospective study blood samples were shipped either frozen or at room temperature before DNA extraction. What the research found in general, with its limitations: How much clinical and demographic metadata was included differed by source and by participant, and the metadata was provided uncurated.

This clone was detected once. The antigen it binds to is not known. There are no base qualities to consult, and no much larger clone falls within one base. There are 15 amino acids in the CDR3, from cysteine to phenylalanine inclusive. Only the CDR3 DNA stays, 45 bases, in frame from base 1. CDR1 and CDR2, looked up from the germline V gene (reference sequence), are DFQATT and SNEGSKA. Trimmed from V: 3 bases; trimmed from J: 4 bases; junction bases lacking a gene match: 7. The sequence derives from a woman between 25 and 40 years old who had recovered from COVID-19. Sequencing was performed on PBMCs or T cells enriched from blood (not recorded which). The chain is encoded by TRBV20-1 joined to TRBJ2-1, and 9 junctional nucleotides match TRBD2. The nucleotide sequence reads TGCAGTGCTAGTGTAGCGGGAGATTGGTACAATGAGCAGTTCTTC. This gives the protein CSASVAGDWYNEQFF.